This entry is about one T cell receptor (beta chain). The antigen is not known. From the germline J gene comes the end of the CDR3, since the read stops 3 residues before it. The data were obtained in a study of Tregs in tolerant kidney transplant recipients. Study results and caveats: This study did not directly address biological reproducibility. Activated donor B cell expansion appeared to reveal the most relevant donor-specific TCRbeta repertoire. The small number of patients limits these findings pending further validation.

The method was immunoSEQ multiplex PCR; TCRdb's version includes in-frame clones alone and lacks a portion of them. This table holds tens of thousands of clones. This CDR3 has 14 residues. Trimming took 4 bases from V and 6 from J; bases not matched to a gene: 8. Germline V lookup: CDR1 SGHRS, CDR2 YFSETQ. Unstimulated Tregs (CD4+CD25+CD127-) and CD4+CD25- non-Tregs were sorted from PBMCs. Specimen: CD4+ T cells from blood, collected before the transplant. The genes are TRBV5-1 and TRBJ2-7; 9 positions agree with TRBD1. The sequence came from a human donor who received a combined kidney and bone marrow transplant. The CDR3 sequence: CASSLGTGMAEQYF. CDR3 bases read: TGCGCCAGCAGCCTCGGGACAGGGATGGCCGAG.